The present T cell receptor beta chain was sequenced within a study of shared clonotypes between healthy human individuals. Study-wide background: Donors, aged 18 to 49, were a couple of women and a few men. Study findings and constraints: Around 5% was the fraction of naive CD4 clonotypes found shared across a few donors. Sequencing of the sorted subsets was shown by rarefaction to be incomplete despite large depth.

The method was immunoSEQ multiplex PCR; TCRdb's version includes in-frame clones alone and lacks a portion of them. The profile shows about 2.1 million clones, about 93% of them singletons. A remark on this clone: What it binds is not known.

Naive CD8 cells, CD45RO-negative and positively selected for CCR7, excluded terminally differentiated effector memory CD45RA+ cells. Adult Caucasians living in Nashville, Tennessee made up all of the donors. Sequenced input: naive CD8+ T cells from PBMCs. The origin of this receptor is a man aged 18 to 29 in good health. Some clones in this sample may be carry-over from other donors' samples.

In DNA form, the CDR3 reads TGCGCCAGCAGCCTTCGAACGAGGGGCACTGAAGCTTTCTTT. It codes for CASSLRTRGTEAFF. V and J are TRBV4-3 and TRBJ1-1; tentative D call: TRBD1 (5 bases). Deletions cut 4 bases from V and 4 bases from J, with 13 bases between. CDR1 is LGHNA, CDR2 YSLEER, per germline. This CDR3 is 14 amino acids long.